This TCR beta chain was identified in a study of control samples from healthy donors and cancer patients. TCRdb's copy holds only in-frame clones and misses some; the assay was immunoSEQ multiplex PCR. The sample holds tens of thousands of clones, 75% to 85% seen once. The receptor's source is a man aged 55 to 69 with head and neck cancer. Input material: PBMCs.

The DNA for the CDR3 is TGTGCCAGCAGAGACAGAGGCACTGGAAACACCATATATTTT. This translates into CASRDRGTGNTIYF. V is TRBV6-5 and J is TRBJ1-3; the D gene is possibly TRBD1 (5 bases). This CDR3 comprises 14 residues. V gave up 6 bases and J gave up 2 bases, with 11 bases separating them. CDR1 MNHEY and CDR2 SVGAGI come from the germline V gene.